This passage covers 11 T cell receptor beta chains from one sample sequenced in a study of early T cells in non-severe SARS-CoV-2 infection. TCRdb used MiXCR to reprocess the 5' RACE reads, holding one entry per CDR3 protein. Of about 40,000 distinct CDR3 sequences in the sample, roughly 5% were seen once. Sequencing was performed on whole blood, taken at baseline. These receptors all stem from an adult who was a healthcare worker with PCR-confirmed SARS-CoV-2 infection or an uninfected control (not recorded which).

This clonotype rates as medium-sized. The rearrangement links TRBV11-2 to TRBJ2-5; D is perhaps TRBD2 (6 bases). This CDR3 contains 15 residues. Trimming stripped 5 bases from V and 5 bases from J, with 18 bases between. Per germline, CDR1 SGHAT and CDR2 FQNNGV. CDR3 sequence: CASSPWDSPAETQYF. For the CDR3, the DNA is TGTGCCAGCAGCCCCTGGGACTCCCCAGCGGAGACCCAGTACTTC.

This clonotype was counted between two and nine times. The gene calls are TRBV6-2 or TRBV6-3 and TRBJ2-1; D ambiguous. The V end lost 3 bases, the J end lost 7 bases, and 13 bases lay between the germline ends. CDR1 and CDR2 from the germline V gene are MNHEY and SVGEGT. The CDR3 is made up of 14 amino acids. Here the CDR3 DNA reads TGTGCCAGCAGTTATGGCGGAGCCAGTAATGAGCAGTTCTTC. Protein: CASSYGGASNEQFF.

This clonotype was counted many times. The chain joins TRBV7-2 to TRBJ2-5, with TRBD2 matching 7 bases. Germline V lookup: CDR1 SGHTA, CDR2 FQGNSA. The length of the CDR3 is 19 residues. V dropped 3 bases and J dropped 3; count of bases not matched to a gene: 19. Here the CDR3 DNA reads TGTGCCAGCAGCTTTAACGTTCGCCAAACCGGGACTAAGAAAGAGACCCAGTACTTC. Translated, it gives CASSFNVRQTGTKKETQYF.

This chain links TRBV18 with TRBJ2-7; D is possibly TRBD2 (6 bases). The germline V gene has CDR1 KGHSH and CDR2 LQKENI. Trimming removed 3 bases from V and 4 bases from J, with 10 bases in between. CDR3 length equals 13 residues. CDR3 bases: TGTGCCAGCTCACCCGGGAGTGGGTACGAGCAGTACTTC. This codes for CASSPGSGYEQYF.

The sample holds many counts of this clonotype. The CDR3 reads CASSFHRDNSPLHF. The CDR3 DNA reads as TGTGCCAGCAGTTTTCACAGGGATAATTCACCCCTCCACTTT. The V and J genes are TRBV27 and TRBJ1-6; D might be TRBD1 (6 bases). The CDR3 spans 14 residues. Deletions cut 3 bases from V and 5 bases from J, with 8 bases between. CDR1 and CDR2 from the germline V gene are MNHEY and SMNVEV (reference sequence).

This clonotype was recorded many times. The CDR3 DNA sequence: TGCAGTGCTAGAGGGCTACGCCTCTACAATGAGCAGTTCTTC. As protein: CSARGLRLYNEQFF. V usage is TRBV20-1 and J usage is TRBJ2-1; D call uncertain. V was shortened by 1 base and J by 3 bases, with 10 bases between the two germline ends. Germline V gene lookup returns CDR1 DFQATT and CDR2 SNEGSKA (reference sequence). The CDR3 has 14 amino acids.

This clonotype was seen ten or more times. V is TRBV20-1 and J is TRBJ1-1; D ambiguous. The CDR3 runs 14 residues. V was shortened by 3 bases and J by 1 base, with 12 bases between the two germline ends. Germline values: CDR1 DFQATT, CDR2 SNEGSKA (reference sequence). The CDR3 sequence: CSASPGVGNTEAFF. The CDR3 DNA follows: TGCAGTGCTAGTCCCGGGGTTGGGAACACTGAAGCTTTCTTT.

The chain joins TRBV5-4 to TRBJ2-1; 7 bases are shared with TRBD2. CDR1 is SGHNT and CDR2 is YYREEE in the germline V gene (reference sequence). This CDR3 comprises 17 residues. After removal of 3 bases from V and 2 bases from J, the junction contained 11 bases not matched to a gene. This CDR3 reads CASSSKLRRGTYNEQFF. The CDR3, as DNA: TGTGCCAGCAGCTCGAAACTAAGGCGGGGGACCTACAATGAGCAGTTCTTC.

This clonotype was seen many times. The rearrangement uses TRBV7-9 and TRBJ2-1; the match to TRBD1 covers 7 bases. The germline CDR1 and CDR2 sequences are SEHNR and FQNEAQ (reference sequence). V was pared by 5 bases and J by 4 bases, with 11 bases of the junction left unmatched. This CDR3 region has 16 residues. CDR3 loop: CASSLRQGLGYNEQFF. The CDR3 DNA sequence: TGTGCCAGCAGCCTCAGACAGGGTTTGGGATACAATGAGCAGTTCTTC.

This clonotype came up many times. V is TRBV18 and J is TRBJ2-1; D gene unclear. There are 12 residues in the CDR3. Looked up from germline, CDR1 is KGHSH and CDR2 is LQKENI. Trimming removed 4 bases at V and 9 bases at J, with 10 bases between. The CDR3 region is CASSRASPEQFF. CDR3 in DNA: TGTGCCAGCTCACGGGCCTCTCCTGAGCAGTTCTTC.

This clonotype was counted ten times or more. The J gene is TRBJ2-2, the V gene TRBV6-5; D may be TRBD2 (6 bases). The germline gives CDR1 MNHEY, CDR2 SVGAGI. The CDR3 totals 18 residues. The V and J ends lost 2 bases and 0 bases respectively, with 16 bases between them. This CDR3 reads CASSYALIRETNTGELFF. For the CDR3, the DNA is TGTGCCAGCAGTTACGCGCTTATTCGGGAGACGAACACCGGGGAGCTGTTTTTT.